This T cell receptor beta chain originates from a study of OX40 agonist ivuxolimab in advanced cancers. Broadly, across the study: Ivuxolimab was an agonistic, fully human IgG2 monoclonal antibody directed against OX40 (CD134), a costimulatory receptor. The point of sequencing TCRbeta in the periphery was to test whether ivuxolimab changed TCR sequence diversity and drove clonal T-cell expansion. Intravenous ivuxolimab was administered to patients every 2 weeks at six dose levels: 0.01, 0.1, 0.3, 1.5, 3 and 10 mg/kg. Prior anti-PD-1, anti-PD-L1 or anti-CTLA-4 therapy was permitted, and 40% of dose-escalation patients had received checkpoint inhibitors. In the dose-escalation cohort, around four fifths of patients were male, and the mean age was approximately 64 years, with a range of roughly 20 to 80. The paper describes the monotherapy dose-escalation part (N of about 47 patients) of the phase I trial of ivuxolimab. Of the roughly 51 patients in dose escalation, around 20 had hepatocellular carcinoma, some 15 had melanoma, 9 had renal cell carcinoma and 9 had head and neck cancer. Partial responses were achieved by three dose-escalation patients, of whom one had hepatocellular carcinoma and two had cutaneous melanoma. The paper's findings and limits, for the study overall: Low levels of normalized T-cell clonal expansion were also seen in some patients who did not respond. Antigen specificity was not determined for the clonally expanded peripheral T cells. In partial responders in the 0.1-3.0 mg/kg groups, normalized peripheral clonal expansion was found to be among the lowest, especially among CD8+ T cells. At doses from 0.1 to 3.0 mg/kg, clonal expansion was seen in both CD4+ and CD8+ blood T cells between baseline and week 6. After ivuxolimab, expanded clones were on average more numerous among CD8+ T cells than among CD4+ T cells.

CDR1 is given as SGHAT and CDR2 as FQDESV, both from the germline V gene (reference sequence). V is pared back by 1 base and J by 11 bases, with 12 bases lying between the germline termini. Reading from cysteine to phenylalanine, the CDR3 counts 13 amino acids. Only CDR3 DNA remains: 39 bases, in frame from the first base. Genomic DNA was extracted from sorted cells for sequencing of the TCRbeta CDR3 region. The immunoSEQ Assay was used to sequence the TCRbeta CDR3 regions. TCRdb obtained this table from immuneACCESS and retained in-frame rearrangements with V and J assigned. These tables miss some clones; where compared with another copy, unresolved V genes account for less than half of the shortfall, and the remainder is unexplained. This sample lists tens of thousands of clones; 75% to 90% were detected once. About 0.94% of the sample is taken by the ten largest. A remark on this clone: Its cognate antigen has yet to be identified. No clone much larger than this one lies a single base away; base qualities are absent.

Patients with a history of autoimmune disease or receiving systemic immunosuppression were excluded from the trial. Peripheral blood for TCR sequencing was collected from all dose cohorts at baseline, on cycle 4 day 1, and on cycle 7 day 1. Samples came from an open-label, multicenter, first-in-human phase I dose-escalation trial of ivuxolimab. Adults with locally advanced or metastatic head and neck squamous cell, hepatocellular, melanoma or renal cell carcinoma were enrolled in the trial. Before TCR sequencing, CD4+ T cells and CD8+ T cells from peripheral blood were sorted into separate populations.

This clonotype was obtained from an adult with an advanced solid tumor such as melanoma, head and neck, liver or kidney cancer. This sequence uses TRBV11-1 and TRBJ1-5; TRBD1 is possibly the D segment (5 matching bases). The specimen comprised CD4+ or CD8+ T cells sorted from blood, sampled in a trial of the OX40 agonist ivuxolimab. The bases are TGTGCCAGCAGCTTAGGGGTCAGGGAAACCCAGCATTTT. Translation gives CASSLGVRETQHF. With all but the CDR3 taken from the reference TRBV11-1 and TRBJ1-5 genes, the full variable domain is: EAEVAQSPRYKITEKSQAVAFWCDPISGHATLYWYRQILGQGPELLVQFQDESVVDDSQLPKDRFSAERLKGVDSTLKIQPAELGDSAMYLCASSLGVRETQHFGDGTRLSIL.